Listed here are 29 T cell receptor beta chains from one sample, sequenced in a study of cytomegalovirus exposure and HLA in healthy donors. PCR used 60 Vbeta primers and 13 Jbeta primers. Some clones are missing from TCRdb's copy, which holds only in-frame ones; the method was immunoSEQ multiplex PCR. Of approximately 150,000 clones in the sample, around two thirds were seen once. The specimen was PBMCs. These receptors were collected from a woman aged 18 to 35 in good health and CMV-seronegative.

The rearrangement links TRBV29-1 to TRBJ1-2; 9 bases are shared with TRBD1. Germline CDR1 and CDR2: SQVTM and ANQGSEA. This CDR3 has 16 amino acids. The V and J ends lost 0 bases and 8 bases, in that order; junction bases with no gene match: 13. In DNA form, the CDR3 reads TGCAGCGTTGAAGATCCTGACAGGGGGGTTTTTATCGGCTACACCTTC. Residues: CSVEDPDRGVFIGYTF.

The V call is TRBV7-2, the J call TRBJ2-7; 7 bases align to TRBD1. This CDR3 is built from 15 residues. Germline loops: CDR1 SGHTA, CDR2 FQGNSA. V dropped 5 bases and J dropped 0; count of bases not matched to a gene: 7. CDR3 nucleotides: TGTGCCAGCAGCAACCGGGACAGAAGCTCCTACGAGCAGTACTTC. This encodes CASSNRDRSSYEQYF.

This clone occurred a few times. The chain carries TRBV28 and TRBJ1-2; 8 bases align to TRBD1. Germline loops: CDR1 MDHEN, CDR2 SYDVKM. Unmatched junction bases numbered 3, after V lost 9 bases and J lost 3 bases. This CDR3 contains 12 residues. Here the CDR3 reads CARPGGHYGYTF. DNA for the CDR3: TGTGCCAGGCCAGGGGGCCACTATGGCTACACCTTC.

Details on this clone: Other DNA sequences in the sample encode the same CDR3. The chain is built from TRBV5-1 and TRBJ2-1; TRBD2 aligns across 7 bases. The V gene's germline CDR1 is SGHRS and CDR2 YFSETQ. V lost 0 bases to trimming and J lost 0 bases; unmatched junction nucleotides: 3. The CDR3 spans 16 residues. The CDR3 loop is CASSLGPSGSYNEQFF. DNA for the CDR3: TGCGCCAGCAGCTTGGGCCCTAGCGGCTCCTACAATGAGCAGTTCTTC.

The V call is TRBV7-2, the J call TRBJ2-5; 10 bases are shared with TRBD1. CDR1 is SGHTA and CDR2 is FQGNSA in the germline V gene. The CDR3 has 15 amino acids. Losses at the gene ends were 5 bases for V and 5 bases for J; bases not matched to a gene: 8. CDR3 coding DNA: TGTGCCAGCAGCCAGAGACAGGGGGCACGGGAGACCCAGTACTTC. It specifies CASSQRQGARETQYF. Full variable domain (remainder filled in from reference TRBV7-2 and TRBJ2-5): GAGVSQSPSNKVTEKGKDVELRCDPISGHTALYWYRQSLGQGLEFLIYFQGNSAPDKSGLPSDRFSAERTGGSVSTLTIQRTQQEDSAVYLCASSQRQGARETQYFGPGTRLLVL.

This clone was detected only a few times. The V and J genes are TRBV18 and TRBJ2-2, with 8 nucleotides matching TRBD1. In germline, CDR1 is KGHSH, CDR2 LQKENI. Losses at the gene ends were 9 bases for V and 6 bases for J; bases not matched to a gene: 15. The CDR3 has 16 amino acids. CDR3 sequence reads: CASPTQGAATSGELFF. The DNA of the CDR3 is TGTGCCAGTCCAACGCAGGGGGCGGCGACATCCGGGGAGCTGTTTTTT.

The chain has TRBV18 and TRBJ1-3, with D possibly matching TRBD1 (5 bases). This CDR3 has 16 residues. Germline loops: CDR1 KGHSH, CDR2 LQKENI. Trimming left V 6 bases short and J 0 bases short, with 15 bases between. CDR3 protein: CASSPSRGLSGNTIYF. The CDR3 bases are TGTGCCAGCTCCCCGTCTAGGGGCCTCTCTGGAAACACCATATATTTT.

The chain uses TRBV10-3 and TRBJ1-2, with D perhaps TRBD1 (6 bases). V was clipped by 6 bases and J by 4 bases, with 15 bases between them. Germline V gene data show CDR1 as ENHRY and CDR2 as SYGVKD. This CDR3 is built from 14 residues. Here the CDR3 reads CAIRRNLDSYGYTF. The CDR3 DNA follows: TGTGCCATCAGACGGAACTTGGACAGCTATGGCTACACCTTC.

This sequence joins TRBV29-1 and TRBJ2-3; TRBD1 might be the D (7 bases). Trimming pared 4 bases from V and 0 bases from J, leaving 14 bases between. This CDR3 has 15 amino acids. Looked up from germline, CDR1 is SQVTM and CDR2 is ANQGSEA. The CDR3 coding sequence is TGCAGCGTTGGGGGCAGGGGGGTTAGCACAGATACGCAGTATTTT. This sequence encodes CSVGGRGVSTDTQYF.

V usage is TRBV5-1 and J usage is TRBJ1-2; D remains ambiguous. Germline-derived CDR1 and CDR2 are SGHRS and YFSETQ. With 4 bases removed from V and 4 bases from J, the gap between germline ends came to 17 bases. This CDR3 has 15 amino acids. In DNA, the CDR3 is TGCGCCAGCAGCCCATGGGGAGAGGGCGGCTATGGCTACACCTTC. Its protein product is CASSPWGEGGYGYTF.

The rearrangement uses TRBV2 and TRBJ1-2; 12 nucleotides agree with TRBD1. Germline assignment: CDR1 SNHLY and CDR2 FYNNEI. Losses at the gene ends were 1 base for V and 0 bases for J; bases not matched to a gene: 12. The CDR3 sequence is 20 residues long. The CDR3 reads CASSEGGQGAFSGSNYGYTF. The CDR3 coding sequence is TGTGCCAGCAGTGAAGGGGGACAGGGGGCGTTCTCGGGATCTAACTATGGCTACACCTTC.

The table lists this clone with a few counts. In DNA, the CDR3 is TGTGCCAGCAGCTTGTCTGCAGGGGGCTATGAGCAGTTCTTC. Protein product: CASSLSAGGYEQFF. This rearrangement joins TRBV5-8 to TRBJ2-1, with 8 bases fitting TRBD1. In germline, CDR1 is SGHTS, CDR2 YDEGEE. V lost 1 base, J lost 8 bases, and 5 bases stayed unmatched. The CDR3 length is 14 residues.

CDR3 coding DNA: TGTGCCAGCAGCTTAGTTCAGGGCTCCAATGAGCAGTTCTTC. Its translation is CASSLVQGSNEQFF. The V gene is TRBV7-9, the J gene TRBJ2-1; a possible D gene is TRBD1 (5 bases). The germline V gene has CDR1 SEHNR and CDR2 FQNEAQ (reference sequence). CDR3 length: 14 amino acids. V lost 1 base and J lost 6, with 10 bases in between.

CDR3 nucleotides: TGTGCCAGCAGCTTTTACGGGATTAGCTCCTACAATGAGCAGTTCTTC. Amino acid sequence: CASSFYGISSYNEQFF. The chain has TRBV7-2 and TRBJ2-1, with a possible D match to TRBD2 (5 bases). The length of the CDR3 is 16 residues. CDR1 is SGHTA and CDR2 is FQGNSA in the germline V gene. The V gene lost 3 bases and the J gene lost 0 bases, with 12 bases spanning the gap.

The chain combines TRBV11-3 with TRBJ2-1; TRBD2 agrees at 8 bases. The CDR3 consists of 15 residues. With 4 bases clipped from V and 4 bases from J, the junction kept 6 bases outside the gene matches. Germline V CDR1 and CDR2: SGHNT, YENEEA. DNA for the CDR3: TGTGCCAGCAGCTATAGCGGGACTACTTACAATGAGCAGTTCTTC. This sequence encodes CASSYSGTTYNEQFF.

This clone was found a few times. The V call is TRBV1, the J call TRBJ1-6. TRBV1 is annotated as a pseudogene. The CDR3 has 13 amino acids. The CDR3 is CTSSRRGDSPLHF. CDR3 DNA sequence: TGCACCAGCAGCCGACGGGGAGATTCACCCCTCCACTTT.

V gene TRBV27 combines with J gene TRBJ2-7; perhaps TRBD1 as D (5 bases). V lost 5 bases to trimming and J lost 3 bases, with 17 bases between them. This CDR3 region has 15 residues. CDR1 and CDR2 from the germline V gene are MNHEY and SMNVEV (reference sequence). The CDR3 DNA sequence: TGTGCCAGCAGTACCCATTTAGGGGCGATCTACGAGCAGTACGTC. Protein: CASSTHLGAIYEQYV.

This chain uses TRBV15 with TRBJ2-7; 8 positions match TRBD1. The CDR3 covers 20 residues. V lost 1 base, J lost 3 bases, and 20 bases stayed unmatched. CDR1 is LNHNV and CDR2 is YYDKDF in the germline V gene (reference sequence). The CDR3 DNA follows: TGTGCCACCAGCAGAGGGCAGGGGGCGACCGTTTGTGTGGAAATCTACGAGCAGTACTTC. Protein sequence: CATSRGQGATVCVEIYEQYF.

The genes are TRBV5-6 and TRBJ1-1; D may be TRBD1 (6 bases). Per germline, CDR1 SGHDT and CDR2 YYEEEE. The CDR3 consists of 14 residues. Trimming cost V 6 bases and J 1 base, with 13 bases left between them. The CDR3 nucleotides read TGTGCCAGCACCCTGGGACACCAGAACACTGAAGCTTTCTTT. Translation gives CASTLGHQNTEAFF. Complete variable domain (other parts from reference TRBV5-6 and TRBJ1-1): DAGVTQSPTHLIKTRGQQVTLRCSPKSGHDTVSWYQQALGQGPQFIFQYYEEEERQRGNFPDRFSGHQFPNYSSELNVNALLLGDSALYLCASTLGHQNTEAFFGQGTRLTVV.

The chain links TRBV2 to TRBJ1-6; D might be TRBD1 (5 bases). The length of the CDR3 is 14 residues. Germline lookup yields CDR1 SNHLY and CDR2 FYNNEI. The V gene lost 7 bases and the J gene lost 9 bases, with 16 bases spanning the gap. The CDR3 loop is CASIPGRYGSPLHF. The CDR3 region has the DNA TGTGCCAGCATCCCAGGGAGGTACGGTTCACCCCTCCACTTT.

V and J are TRBV28 and TRBJ1-1; D is unclear. The CDR3 length is 12 residues. The V gene's germline CDR1 is MDHEN and CDR2 SYDVKM. V gave up 3 bases and J gave up 11 bases, with 13 bases separating them. CDR3 sequence (DNA): TGTGCCAGCAGTTTCAGGTCCGGAGGGGCTTTCTTT. As protein: CASSFRSGGAFF.

This clone has just one count. The chain employs TRBV7-6 and TRBJ2-7; 8 bases are shared with TRBD2. The germline V gene encodes CDR1 SGHVS and CDR2 FNYEAQ. Unmatched junction bases numbered 4, after V lost 5 bases and J lost 1 base. This CDR3 is 14 amino acids long. The CDR3: CASSTRGGSYEQYF. CDR3 in DNA: TGTGCCAGCAGCACCCGGGGGGGTTCCTACGAGCAGTACTTC. The whole variable domain, filled in from reference TRBV7-6 and TRBJ2-7, reads GAGVSQSPRYKVTKRGQDVALRCDPISGHVSLYWYRQALGQGPEFLTYFNYEAQQDKSGLPNDRFSAERPEGSISTLTIQRTEQRDSAMYRCASSTRGGSYEQYFGPGTRLTVT.

CDR3 in DNA: TGCGCCAGCAGCTGGGGACAGGGTTCTGAAGGCTACACCTTC. The encoded protein is CASSWGQGSEGYTF. The genes are TRBV5-1 and TRBJ1-2; 9 positions agree with TRBD1. The length of the CDR3 is 14 residues. After removal of 3 bases from V and 8 bases from J, the junction contained 8 bases not matched to a gene. The germline V gene has CDR1 SGHRS and CDR2 YFSETQ.

The gene calls are TRBV7-6 and TRBJ2-7; D is uncertain. The ends were cut back, 5 bases at V and 2 bases at J, with 4 bases in the middle. Germline loops: CDR1 SGHVS, CDR2 FNYEAQ. The CDR3 is made up of 11 amino acids. CDR3 DNA: TGTGCCAGCAGCCTCCCCTACGAGCAGTACTTC. As protein: CASSLPYEQYF.

In DNA, the CDR3 is TGTGCCAGTAGGGCGACTAGCGGGAGGGCCGGGGAGCTGTTTTTT. Translating gives CASRATSGRAGELFF. The gene calls are TRBV19 and TRBJ2-2, with 14 bases matching TRBD2. The germline gives CDR1 LNHDA, CDR2 SQIVND (reference sequence). V gave up 6 bases and J gave up 6 bases; unmatched junction bases: 3. The length of the CDR3 is 15 residues.

This clone has just one count. The CDR3 region is CASSRDRGAKNIQYF. Here the CDR3 DNA reads TGCGCCAGCAGCAGAGACAGGGGCGCCAAAAACATTCAGTACTTC. V usage is TRBV5-1 and J usage is TRBJ2-4; 8 nucleotides line up with TRBD1. CDR3 size: 15 residues. The J segment lost 1 base and the V segment lost 4 bases, leaving 4 bases of the junction unmatched. CDR1 is SGHRS and CDR2 is YFSETQ in the germline V gene.

In regard to this clone: This same CDR3 is encoded by further DNA sequences in the sample. The V call is TRBV5-4, the J call TRBJ1-4, with 8 positions matching TRBD1. Germline assignment: CDR1 SGHNT and CDR2 YYREEE (reference sequence). CDR3 length: 14 amino acids. The junction had 3 bases not matched to a gene; V was cut back by 1 base and J by 7 bases. The DNA of the CDR3 is TGTGCCAGCAGCTTGCAGGGGGCGGGTGAAAAACTGTTTTTT. Residues: CASSLQGAGEKLFF.

The rearrangement joins TRBV7-9 to TRBJ1-4; the match to TRBD1 covers 9 bases. The CDR3 covers 14 residues. Germline V CDR1 and CDR2: SEHNR, FQNEAQ (reference sequence). With V trimmed by 5 bases and J by 14 bases, 12 bases remained unmatched. The CDR3 loop is CASSMGQGVFRLFF. The CDR3 DNA sequence: TGTGCCAGCAGCATGGGACAGGGTGTTTTTAGGCTGTTTTTT.

V and J are TRBV5-4 and TRBJ2-3; 9 bases map to TRBD2. Germline CDR1 reads SGHNT; CDR2 reads YYREEE (reference sequence). The CDR3 contains 15 residues. The junction had 3 bases not matched to a gene; V was cut back by 0 bases and J by 4 bases. CDR3 nucleotides: TGTGCCAGCAGCTTGGGTAGCGGGAGTGCAGATACGCAGTATTTT. Translating it yields CASSLGSGSADTQYF.